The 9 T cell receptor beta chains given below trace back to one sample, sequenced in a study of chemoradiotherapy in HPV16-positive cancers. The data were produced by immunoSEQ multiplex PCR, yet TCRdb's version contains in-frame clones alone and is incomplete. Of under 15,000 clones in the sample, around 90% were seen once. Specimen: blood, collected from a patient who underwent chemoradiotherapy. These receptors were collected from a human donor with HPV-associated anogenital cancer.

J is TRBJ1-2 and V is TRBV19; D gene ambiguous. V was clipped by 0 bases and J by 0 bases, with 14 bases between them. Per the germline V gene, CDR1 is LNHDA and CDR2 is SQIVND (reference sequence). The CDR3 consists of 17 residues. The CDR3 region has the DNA TGTGCCAGTAGTATAGATTGGAAGTACTTAACTAACTATGGCTACACCTTC. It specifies CASSIDWKYLTNYGYTF.

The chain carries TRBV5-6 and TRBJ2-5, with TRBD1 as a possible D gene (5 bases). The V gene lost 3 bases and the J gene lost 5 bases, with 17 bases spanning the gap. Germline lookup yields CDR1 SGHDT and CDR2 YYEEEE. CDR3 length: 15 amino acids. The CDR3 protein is CASSSTDIPRETQYF. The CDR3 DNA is TGTGCCAGCAGCTCGACAGACATCCCTAGGGAGACCCAGTACTTC.

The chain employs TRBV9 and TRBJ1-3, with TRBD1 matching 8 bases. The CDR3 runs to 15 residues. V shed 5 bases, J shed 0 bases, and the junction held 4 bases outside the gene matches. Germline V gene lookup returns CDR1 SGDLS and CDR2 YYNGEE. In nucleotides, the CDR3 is TGTGCCAGCAGTGGGACAGGTTTCTCTGGAAACACCATATATTTT. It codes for CASSGTGFSGNTIYF. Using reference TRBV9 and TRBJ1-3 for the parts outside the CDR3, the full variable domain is DSGVTQTPKHLITATGQRVTLRCSPRSGDLSVYWYQQSLDQGLQFLIQYYNGEERAKGNILERFSAQQFPDLHSELNLSSLELGDSALYFCASSGTGFSGNTIYFGEGSWLTVV.

CDR3 in DNA: TGTGCCAGCTCACCACCGGGGAGGGCTGGGAATGAGCAGTTCTTC. Translating gives CASSPPGRAGNEQFF. The V and J genes are TRBV18 and TRBJ2-1; TRBD2 matches 7 bases. Trimming removed 0 bases from V and 7 bases from J; junction bases left unmatched: 6. CDR1 and CDR2 from the germline V gene are KGHSH and LQKENI. CDR3 length: 15 amino acids.

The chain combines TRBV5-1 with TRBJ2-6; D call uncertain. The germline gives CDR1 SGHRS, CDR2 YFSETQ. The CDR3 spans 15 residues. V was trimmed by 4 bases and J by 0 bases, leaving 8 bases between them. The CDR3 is CASSPTFSGANVLTF. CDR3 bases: TGCGCCAGCAGCCCGACCTTCTCTGGGGCCAACGTCCTGACTTTC.

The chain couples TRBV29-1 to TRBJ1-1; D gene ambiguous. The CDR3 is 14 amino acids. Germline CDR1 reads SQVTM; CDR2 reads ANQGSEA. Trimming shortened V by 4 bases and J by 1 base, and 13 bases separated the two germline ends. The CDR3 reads CSVVSTRRNTEAFF. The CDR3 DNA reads TGCAGCGTTGTATCAACCCGGAGGAACACTGAAGCTTTCTTT.

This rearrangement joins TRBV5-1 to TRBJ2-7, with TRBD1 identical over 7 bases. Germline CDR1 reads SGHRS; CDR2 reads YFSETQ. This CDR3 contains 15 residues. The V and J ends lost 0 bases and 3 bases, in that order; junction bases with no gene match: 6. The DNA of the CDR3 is TGCGCCAGCAGCTTGGATGGCAACAGGGGCTACGAGCAGTACTTC. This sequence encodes CASSLDGNRGYEQYF. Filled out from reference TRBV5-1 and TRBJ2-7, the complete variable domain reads KAGVTQTPRYLIKTRGQQVTLSCSPISGHRSVSWYQQTPGQGLQFLFEYFSETQRNKGNFPGRFSGRQFSNSRSEMNVSTLELGDSALYLCASSLDGNRGYEQYFGPGTRLTVT.

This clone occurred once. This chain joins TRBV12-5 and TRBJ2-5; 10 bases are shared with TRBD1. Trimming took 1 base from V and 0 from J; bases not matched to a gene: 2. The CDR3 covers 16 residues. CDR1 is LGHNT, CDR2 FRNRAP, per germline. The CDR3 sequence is CASGLGDRGYQETQYF. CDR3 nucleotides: TGTGCTAGTGGTTTGGGGGACAGGGGATACCAAGAGACCCAGTACTTC.

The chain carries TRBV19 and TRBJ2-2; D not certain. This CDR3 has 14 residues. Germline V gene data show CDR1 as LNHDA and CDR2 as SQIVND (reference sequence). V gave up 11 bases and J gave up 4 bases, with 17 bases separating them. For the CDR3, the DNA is TGTGCCTCCTCTCCCGACGGATTCACCGGGGAGCTGTTTTTT. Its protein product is CASSPDGFTGELFF. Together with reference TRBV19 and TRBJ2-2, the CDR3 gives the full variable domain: DGGITQSPKYLFRKEGQNVTLSCEQNLNHDAMYWYRQDPGQGLRLIYYSQIVNDFQKGDIAEGYSVSREKKESFPLTVTSAQKNPTAFYLCASSPDGFTGELFFGEGSRLTVL.